The T cell receptor (beta chain) described here comes from a study of early T cells in non-severe SARS-CoV-2 infection. Study details: Unsorted whole blood bulk RNA was sequenced, with unpaired chains.

Germline CDR1 and CDR2: SNHLY and FYNNEI. This CDR3 is built from 15 residues. V lost 6 bases and J lost 2, with 17 bases in between. This clonotype appeared a few times. The antigen remains undetermined. Unique molecular identifiers tagged individual cDNA molecules. TCRdb reprocessed the 5' RACE reads with MiXCR, giving one entry per CDR3 protein. Of 70,000 to 85,000 distinct CDR3 sequences in the sample, roughly 12% were seen once. Findings and limits, study-wide: Using VDJdb, the matching emphasized anti-spike CD8 responses while missing private and CD4 specificities.

The sequencing here drew on whole blood, taken at baseline. This chain links TRBV2 with TRBJ2-7; unclear D gene. The sequence came from an adult who was a healthcare worker with PCR-confirmed SARS-CoV-2 infection or an uninfected control (not recorded which). The donor label of this sample is uncertain. CDR3 in DNA: TGTGCCAGCAGACCGGGCTACGGTTCTCCCTACGAGCAGTACTTC. Amino acid sequence: CASRPGYGSPYEQYF.